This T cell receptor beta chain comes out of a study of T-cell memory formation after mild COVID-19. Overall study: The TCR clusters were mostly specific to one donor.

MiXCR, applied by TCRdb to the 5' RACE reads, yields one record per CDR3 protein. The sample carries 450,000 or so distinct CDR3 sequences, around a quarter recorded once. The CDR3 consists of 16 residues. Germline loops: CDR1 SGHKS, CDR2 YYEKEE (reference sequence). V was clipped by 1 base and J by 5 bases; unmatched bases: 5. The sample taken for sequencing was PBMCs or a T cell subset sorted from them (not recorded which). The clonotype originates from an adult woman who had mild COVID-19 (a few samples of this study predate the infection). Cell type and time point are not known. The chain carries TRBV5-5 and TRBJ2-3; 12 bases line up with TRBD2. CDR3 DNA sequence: TGTGCCAGCAGCTTGTCTAGCGGGAGGGCCGAAGATACGCAGTATTTT. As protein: CASSLSSGRAEDTQYF.